The 24 T cell receptor beta chains presented below share a single source sample, sequenced in a study of cytomegalovirus exposure and HLA in healthy donors. In the PCR, 60 Vbeta and 13 Jbeta primers were used. Generated by immunoSEQ multiplex PCR, the TCRdb table keeps only in-frame clones and is missing some. The data hold 95,000 to 110,000 clones, with under 80% observed a single time. The sequencing input was PBMCs. Every receptor here comes from a woman between 40 and 50 years old in good health and CMV-seropositive.

This clone appeared a single time. The CDR3 coding sequence is TGCGCCAGCAGCTCGGAGGGAGATACGCAGTATTTT. This codes for CASSSEGDTQYF. The chain links TRBV5-1 to TRBJ2-3; a possible D gene is TRBD2 (6 bases). The CDR3 runs 12 residues. Trimming shortened V by 3 bases and J by 5 bases, and 7 bases separated the two germline ends. From germline, CDR1 is SGHRS and CDR2 YFSETQ.

The V gene is TRBV6-1, the J gene TRBJ2-7; 9 nucleotides align to TRBD1. Germline values: CDR1 MNHNS, CDR2 SASEGT. The junction had 7 bases not matched to a gene; V was cut back by 6 bases and J by 4 bases. This CDR3 spans 14 amino acids. The CDR3 DNA follows: TGTGCCAGCAGCCCGGCGGGACAGGGTTACGAGCAGTACTTC. Its translation is CASSPAGQGYEQYF.

The chain links TRBV10-3 to TRBJ2-7; D is perhaps TRBD2 (5 bases). There are 12 residues in the CDR3. From germline, CDR1 is ENHRY and CDR2 SYGVKD. V was clipped by 6 bases and J by 2 bases, with 8 bases between them. The CDR3 sequence: CAISGVTYEQYF. CDR3 coding DNA: TGTGCCATCAGCGGGGTAACCTACGAGCAGTACTTC.

This clone was detected only a few times. CDR3: CAWSPRNTIYF. DNA of the CDR3: TGTGCCTGGAGTCCTCGGAACACCATATATTTT. V gene TRBV30 combines with J gene TRBJ1-3; D unclear. The CDR3 is made up of 11 amino acids. Per germline, CDR1 GTSNPN and CDR2 SVGIG (reference sequence). Trimming took 2 bases from V and 7 from J, leaving 6 bases between them.

The chain carries TRBV10-3 and TRBJ2-5; no firm D call. V lost 0 bases and J lost 1, with 6 bases in between. The CDR3 contains 14 residues. In germline, CDR1 is ENHRY, CDR2 SYGVKD. The CDR3 sequence is CAISESVAQETQYF. Written as DNA, the CDR3 is TGTGCCATCAGTGAGTCGGTGGCCCAAGAGACCCAGTACTTC.

This CDR3 is CASSLFGGGNEAFF. In nucleotides, the CDR3 is TGTGCCAGCAGTTTATTCGGGGGTGGAAATGAAGCTTTCTTT. The chain links TRBV27 to TRBJ1-1, with D possibly TRBD1 on 5 matching bases. Trimming took off 1 base at V and 7 bases at J, with 13 bases between the two ends. From germline, CDR1 is MNHEY and CDR2 SMNVEV (reference sequence). This CDR3 contains 14 residues.

The chain is built from TRBV9 and TRBJ1-1; D gene ambiguous. Germline loops: CDR1 SGDLS, CDR2 YYNGEE. The CDR3 extends over 13 amino acids. The V end lost 0 bases, the J end lost 6 bases, and 9 bases lay between the germline ends. CDR3 bases: TGTGCCAGCAGCGTAGTCCTAGGCGCTGAAGCTTTCTTT. Its translation is CASSVVLGAEAFF.

This clone turned up a few times. The rearrangement links TRBV19 to TRBJ1-5, with a weak D call TRBD1 (6 bases). With 0 bases removed from V and 0 bases from J, the gap between germline ends came to 12 bases. CDR3 length: 17 amino acids. Germline V gives CDR1 LNHDA, CDR2 SQIVND (reference sequence). The CDR3: CASSIDVGGYSNQPQHF. The DNA of the CDR3 is TGTGCCAGTAGTATAGACGTAGGGGGTTATAGCAATCAGCCCCAGCATTTT.

This chain connects TRBV7-2 to TRBJ1-4; TRBD1 aligns across 12 bases. With V trimmed by 1 base and J by 8 bases, 8 bases remained unmatched. The CDR3 contains 17 residues. In germline, CDR1 is SGHTA, CDR2 FQGNSA. The CDR3 here is CASSLGSPGTGGEKLFF. CDR3 coding DNA: TGTGCCAGCAGCTTAGGAAGTCCCGGGACAGGGGGCGAAAAACTGTTTTTT.

V gene TRBV7-9 combines with J gene TRBJ1-1; possible D gene TRBD1, 6 bases. Germline lookup yields CDR1 SEHNR and CDR2 FQNEAQ (reference sequence). Trimming cost V 4 bases and J 1 base, with 13 bases left between them. The CDR3 consists of 15 residues. CDR3 DNA: TGTGCCAGCAGCTACTCCGGGACACCGAACACTGAAGCTTTCTTT. Its protein is CASSYSGTPNTEAFF.

The V gene is TRBV7-2, the J gene TRBJ2-5, with 7 bases aligning to TRBD2. The V gene's germline CDR1 is SGHTA and CDR2 FQGNSA. V dropped 1 base and J dropped 5; count of bases not matched to a gene: 7. The CDR3 sequence is 15 residues long. In DNA form, the CDR3 reads TGTGCCAGCAGCTTAGGGACTAGGGGTTGGGAGACCCAGTACTTC. This sequence encodes CASSLGTRGWETQYF.

This chain joins TRBV21-1 and TRBJ1-2; TRBD1 is taken as the D call from the table, unchecked against the DNA. TRBV21-1 is a listed pseudogene. The CDR3 length is 14 residues. CDR3 protein: CASSKTNRRYGYTF. As DNA, the CDR3 is TGTGCCAGCAGCAAAACGAACAGGCGCTATGGCTACACCTTC.

The genes are TRBV9 and TRBJ1-1; D is possibly TRBD1 (6 bases). The CDR3 extends over 14 amino acids. Germline lookup yields CDR1 SGDLS and CDR2 YYNGEE. V dropped 0 bases and J dropped 1 base, with 7 bases sitting between them. The CDR3 region is CASSVGDTNTEAFF. As DNA, the CDR3 is TGTGCCAGCAGCGTAGGGGACACGAACACTGAAGCTTTCTTT.

The J gene is TRBJ1-6, the V gene TRBV11-2; D is possibly TRBD1 (6 bases). Trimming left V 5 bases short and J 2 bases short, with 13 bases between. Germline-derived CDR1 and CDR2 are SGHAT and FQNNGV. The CDR3 is 16 residues long. As DNA, the CDR3 is TGTGCCAGCAGCCCACAGGGTGGAACCTATAATTCACCCCTCCACTTT. This translates into CASSPQGGTYNSPLHF.

The chain is built from TRBV5-8 and TRBJ2-3; D is perhaps TRBD1 (6 bases). The CDR3 length is 15 residues. V lost 4 bases and J lost 2, with 14 bases in between. Germline V gene data show CDR1 as SGHTS and CDR2 as YDEGEE. The CDR3 sequence: CASSDRQVVTDTQYF. The DNA of the CDR3 is TGTGCCAGCAGCGATAGACAGGTTGTCACAGATACGCAGTATTTT. Variable domain in full (rest from reference TRBV5-8 and TRBJ2-3): EAGVTQSPTHLIKTRGQQATLRCSPISGHTSVYWYQQALGLGLQFLLWYDEGEERNRGNFPPRFSGRQFPNYSSELNVNALELEDSALYLCASSDRQVVTDTQYFGPGTRLTVL.

The CDR3 sequence is CASSLEAGSTYEQYF. CDR3 nucleotides: TGCGCCAGCAGCTTGGAAGCAGGCTCCACCTACGAGCAGTACTTC. The gene calls are TRBV5-1 and TRBJ2-7, with D unresolved. The CDR3 extends over 15 amino acids. Germline CDR1 SGHRS, CDR2 YFSETQ. The V end was cut by 0 bases, the J end by 2 bases, with 12 bases between.

Written as DNA, the CDR3 is TGTGCCATCAGTGAGTTTGGAGGTGGAGACTATGGCTACACCTTC. Residues: CAISEFGGGDYGYTF. The chain has TRBV10-3 and TRBJ1-2; no firm D call. Germline V gene data show CDR1 as ENHRY and CDR2 as SYGVKD. This CDR3 has 15 residues. V was cut by 1 base and J by 3 bases, with 12 bases left in between.

The genes are TRBV7-9 and TRBJ1-2; D is perhaps TRBD1 (6 bases). The V and J ends lost 4 bases and 0 bases respectively, with 18 bases between them. CDR3 length: 17 amino acids. Germline CDR1 is SEHNR and CDR2 is FQNEAQ (reference sequence). CDR3 DNA: TGTGCCAGCAGCTCCGGGGCAGGGGACCTATCTAACTATGGCTACACCTTC. Its translation: CASSSGAGDLSNYGYTF.

The chain recombines TRBV29-1 with TRBJ1-2, with 8 positions matching TRBD1. CDR1 is SQVTM and CDR2 is ANQGSEA in the germline V gene. The CDR3 loop spans 14 amino acids. V lost 7 bases and J lost 4; bases outside the gene matches: 11. CDR3 bases: TGCAGCGCTCAACAGGGGGTTTCGAGCTATGGCTACACCTTC. This gives the protein CSAQQGVSSYGYTF.

V is TRBV6-5 and J is TRBJ2-1, with D possibly matching TRBD2 (5 bases). The CDR3 spans 15 residues. V lost 6 bases, J lost 4 bases, and 16 bases lay in between. The germline V gene encodes CDR1 MNHEY and CDR2 SVGAGI. DNA for the CDR3: TGTGCCAGCAGCCCGATGTGGGAGCTGTACAATGAGCAGTTCTTC. It is translated as CASSPMWELYNEQFF.

The J gene is TRBJ1-4, the V gene TRBV6-1; 7 positions match TRBD1. Unmatched junction bases numbered 14, after V lost 4 bases and J lost 9 bases. The CDR3 sequence is 16 residues long. Germline CDR1 reads MNHNS; CDR2 reads SASEGT. The CDR3 here is CASSGGTAGAKKKLFF. The CDR3 DNA reads as TGTGCCAGCAGTGGGGGGACAGCCGGGGCGAAGAAAAAACTGTTTTTT.

The DNA for the CDR3 is TGTGCCAGTAGTCTACAGGGGGCGGATCAGCCCCAGCATTTT. This gives the protein CASSLQGADQPQHF. The genes are TRBV19 and TRBJ1-5; 9 bases match TRBD1. CDR1 and CDR2 (germline): LNHDA, SQIVND (reference sequence). V lost 5 bases to trimming and J lost 5 bases; unmatched junction nucleotides: 4. This CDR3 comprises 14 residues.

This chain uses TRBV29-1 with TRBJ1-2, with D maybe TRBD1 (5 bases). Per germline, CDR1 SQVTM and CDR2 ANQGSEA. The CDR3 is made up of 12 amino acids. V was trimmed by 3 bases and J by 5 bases, leaving 10 bases between them. The CDR3 DNA is TGCAGCGTTGACAGGGTAGATTATGGCTACACCTTC. Its translation: CSVDRVDYGYTF.

This chain links TRBV4-2 with TRBJ1-4; 9 bases map to TRBD1. Germline CDR1 reads LGHNA; CDR2 reads YNFKEQ. The CDR3 is 13 residues long. With V trimmed by 6 bases and J by 7 bases, 3 bases remained unmatched. CDR3 protein: CASSPGQGEKLFF. CDR3 in DNA: TGTGCCAGCAGTCCGGGACAGGGTGAAAAACTGTTTTTT.